This T cell receptor beta chain was profiled in a study of T cells after yellow fever vaccination. As for the study in general: The fractions with low cell numbers were processed using SMART-Seq v4 Ultra Low Input.

Production of TCR cDNA was by 5'RACE template switching, which also added a universal primer site and UMIs. Using its own MiXCR run on the 5' RACE reads, TCRdb lists one record per CDR3 protein. The sample holds roughly 120,000 distinct CDR3 sequences, more than 5.5% seen once. Losses at the gene ends were 4 bases for V and 4 bases for J; bases not matched to a gene: 9. CDR3 length: 15 amino acids. CDR1 is SGHRS, CDR2 YFSETQ, per germline. In its sample, this clonotype was seen many times. No antigen is known for it. Notes on the study in general: Reappearing after the booster were most of the clones from primary vaccination (almost 97% CD4, 88% CD8).

This chain joins TRBV5-1 and TRBJ1-2, with 8 bases aligning to TRBD1. The sequence came from a young man who received the YFV17D yellow fever vaccine. The sequencing here drew on CD4+ T cells sorted from PBMCs, taken more than 40 days after the first yellow fever vaccination. The chain's CDR3 is CASSLQGQEVYGYTF. The CDR3 DNA is TGCGCCAGCAGCCTGCAGGGACAGGAAGTCTATGGCTACACCTTC.